The following is a T cell receptor beta chain sequence with its context. Its antigen is still unknown. This record comes from a study of Ad26.COV2.S vaccination and SARS-CoV-2 variants. Background on the study: COV1001, an Ad26.COV2.S trial, supplied this vaccine-arm donor. Overall study findings and caveats: Those who received the vaccine showed greater spike-specific TCR breadth than those given placebo. Possibly, TCR breadth and depth analyses underestimated total T cell responses.

The CDR3 covers 13 residues. V was shortened by 2 bases and J by 4 bases, with 8 bases between the two germline ends. Germline lookup yields CDR1 MNHEY and CDR2 SMNVEV (reference sequence). The assay was immunoSEQ multiplex PCR, and TCRdb's table has in-frame clones only and misses some. The data show about 350,000 clones, more than 85% seen once. As to treatment: around 19 received Ad26.COV2.S at low or high dose, single or two shots; 5 received placebo; per-sample allocation not given. Day 63 after the first injection of vaccine or placebo was the sampling time. This receptor was obtained from a person between 18 and 65 years old who received the Ad26.COV2.S COVID-19 vaccine or a placebo. The chain employs TRBV27 and TRBJ2-5; D ambiguous. This material consisted of peripheral blood, taken in a trial of Ad26.COV2.S vaccine versus placebo. The CDR3 DNA sequence: TGTGCCAGCAGTTTAAGCATCTCAGAGACCCAGTACTTC. As protein: CASSLSISETQYF.